The T cell receptor beta chain described here comes from a study of Graves' ophthalmopathy and Graves' hyperthyroidism. The sequenced template was RNA, covering the TCR beta CDR3 region. Amplification began with first-round RT-PCR using HTBI primers, then second-round multiplex PCR was performed. One entry per CDR3 protein, called by TCRdb with MiXCR from the multiplex PCR reads. The sample has hundreds of thousands of distinct CDR3 sequences, about 20% seen once. This CDR3 spans 14 amino acids. Trimming cost V 5 bases and J 2 bases, with 12 bases left between them. Per the germline V gene, CDR1 is SGHTA and CDR2 is FQGNSA.

Sequencing used peripheral blood. The V call is TRBV7-2, the J call TRBJ2-5; D gene uncertain. The receptor's source is a woman younger than 35 with stable Graves' hyperthyroidism. Some clones in this sample may be carry-over from other donors' samples. Here the CDR3 reads CASSPRWQQETQYF. Written as DNA, the CDR3 is TGTGCCAGCAGCCCCAGGTGGCAGCAAGAGACCCAGTACTTC.